This is a list of T cell receptor beta chains from one sample in a study of blood T cell repertoires in COVID-19. Assay: immunoSEQ multiplex PCR; the TCRdb copy retains only in-frame clones and omits some. The sample shows a few hundred thousand clones, about 89% of them seen only once. What was sequenced was peripheral blood. These receptors were obtained from a man aged 25 to 40 with acute or convalescent COVID-19. Each CDR3 is given with its conserved first and last residue. The D gene is left open where the match is weak. Size values are once, few and many counts, or a class for expanded clones, and some rows have none.

len	v_gene	abundance	j_gene	d_gene	CDR3nt	CDR3aa
16	TRBV6-1	.	TRBJ1-5	.	TGTGCCAGCAGTGAAAATGGGCAGTATAGCAATCAGCCCCAGCATTTT	CASSENGQYSNQPQHF
14	TRBV28	once	TRBJ1-5	TRBD1	TGTGCCAGCAGTCCAGGGACAGGCAATCAGCCCCAGCATTTT	CASSPGTGNQPQHF
18	TRBV15	.	TRBJ1-2	TRBD1	TGTGCCACCAGCAGAGACTCCCTGGGGGGGACAGGCGTCAGGGGCTACACCTTC	CATSRDSLGGTGVRGYTF
14	TRBV9	.	TRBJ1-3	.	TGTGCCAGCAGCGCACGGGGGTTGGGAAACACCATATATTTT	CASSARGLGNTIYF
12	TRBV11-2	few	TRBJ1-2	TRBD1	TGTGCCAGCAGCATCCGGACAGGGAGCTACACCTTC	CASSIRTGSYTF
12	TRBV28	.	TRBJ1-2	.	TGTGCCAGCAGGCCCCGGGGGTATGGCTACACCTTC	CASRPRGYGYTF
12	TRBV14	.	TRBJ2-7	.	TGTGCCAGCAGCCAAGGTCGGAGCGAGCAGTACTTC	CASSQGRSEQYF
13	TRBV30	.	TRBJ1-5	TRBD1	TGTGCCTGGAGTGTCACAGGGGGGAGGCCCCAGCATTTT	CAWSVTGGRPQHF
14	TRBV3-1/TRBV3-2	.	TRBJ2-2	TRBD1	TGTGCCAGCGGAAAACAGGGGGCGGACGGGGAGCTGTTTTTT	CASGKQGADGELFF
15	TRBV6-5	.	TRBJ1-1	.	TGTGCCAGCAGCCCCTCATGGGCCAGGAACACTGAAGCTTTCTTT	CASSPSWARNTEAFF
17	TRBV7-2	once	TRBJ2-6	TRBD2	TGTGCCAGCAGCTTAAGCGGGAGGGCTGGAGGGGCCAACGTCCTGACTTTC	CASSLSGRAGGANVLTF
9	TRBV9	.	TRBJ1-5	.	TGTGCTGGAGCGGGAGCCCAGCATTTT	CAGAGAQHF
13	TRBV19	.	TRBJ2-7	TRBD1	TGTGCCAGTAGTCCGGGACAGAACTACGAGCAGTACTTC	CASSPGQNYEQYF